This passage covers 22 T cell receptor beta chains from one sample sequenced in a study of blood T cell repertoires in COVID-19. Data came from immunoSEQ multiplex PCR; TCRdb stores just in-frame clones and leaves some out. The table records about 190,000 clones, over 75% of them present only once. Input material: peripheral blood. The receptors originated from a middle-aged woman who had recovered from COVID-19.

CDR3 coding DNA: TGTGCCAGCAGCCTCCGAATTAGCGGGAGCACAGATACGCAGTATTTT. Translation gives CASSLRISGSTDTQYF. The chain is built from TRBV7-6 and TRBJ2-3; 7 bases align to TRBD2. The CDR3 consists of 16 residues. The junction had 8 bases not matched to a gene; V was cut back by 5 bases and J by 0 bases. From germline, CDR1 is SGHVS and CDR2 FNYEAQ.

The gene calls are TRBV5-1 and TRBJ1-5; D may be TRBD1 (6 bases). Germline CDR1 and CDR2: SGHRS and YFSETQ. The CDR3 is made up of 14 amino acids. Trimming removed 0 bases from V and 5 bases from J, with 9 bases in between. CDR3 in DNA: TGCGCCAGCAGCTTGGGGACAGTGGATCAGCCCCAGCATTTT. Translated: CASSLGTVDQPQHF.

This chain links TRBV7-8 with TRBJ1-2; TRBD1 is a possible D gene (6 bases). The ends were cut back, 5 bases at V and 0 bases at J, with 13 bases in the middle. The CDR3 is 15 residues long. Germline CDR1 reads SGHVS; CDR2 reads FQNEAQ. CDR3 in amino acids: CASSQKQGPNYGYTF. CDR3 nucleotide sequence: TGTGCCAGCAGCCAGAAACAGGGACCTAACTATGGCTACACCTTC.

Written as DNA, the CDR3 is TGTGCCAGCAGGAGATCCGGGGGCACTGAAGCTTTCTTT. This encodes CASRRSGGTEAFF. The chain combines TRBV6-5 with TRBJ1-1, with D possibly being TRBD1 (5 bases). This CDR3 contains 13 residues. V gave up 6 bases and J gave up 4 bases, with 12 bases separating them. CDR1 is MNHEY and CDR2 is SVGAGI in the germline V gene.

This clone was seen just once. This chain joins TRBV19 and TRBJ2-1; tentative D call: TRBD2 (5 bases). From germline, CDR1 is LNHDA and CDR2 SQIVND (reference sequence). V was pared by 3 bases and J by 2 bases, with 11 bases between. The CDR3 totals 15 residues. In DNA, the CDR3 is TGTGCCAGTAGTATCTCACTAGGACCCTACAATGAGCAGTTCTTC. This translates into CASSISLGPYNEQFF.

J is TRBJ2-3 and V is TRBV11-2; 10 bases line up with TRBD2. This CDR3 region has 16 residues. V lost 5 bases and J lost 5; bases outside the gene matches: 10. CDR1 and CDR2 from the germline V gene are SGHAT and FQNNGV. CDR3 bases: TGTGCCAGCAGCCCACCCACCGGGACTAGCGAAGATACGCAGTATTTT. It codes for CASSPPTGTSEDTQYF.

This chain connects TRBV6-2 or TRBV6-3 to TRBJ2-7; D might be TRBD1 (5 bases). Germline-derived CDR1 and CDR2 are MNHEY and SVGEGT. The CDR3 spans 13 residues. V was shortened by 7 bases and J by 2 bases, with 12 bases between the two germline ends. The CDR3 DNA sequence: TGTGCCAGCACCCCATCGACAGCCTACGAGCAGTACTTC. It is translated as CASTPSTAYEQYF.

This CDR3 is CASRGGTYEQYF. As DNA, the CDR3 is TGTGCCAGCAGGGGAGGGACCTACGAGCAGTACTTC. The chain is built from TRBV5-8 and TRBJ2-7, with TRBD2 matching 7 bases. J gave up 2 bases and V 5 bases, and 1 base lay outside the gene matches. The CDR3 loop spans 12 amino acids. From germline, CDR1 is SGHTS and CDR2 YDEGEE.

V and J are TRBV30 and TRBJ1-4; 9 bases fit TRBD1. Germline V gene data show CDR1 as GTSNPN and CDR2 as SVGIG (reference sequence). CDR3 length: 13 residues. Trimming removed 4 bases from V and 7 bases from J; junction bases left unmatched: 4. The CDR3 DNA reads as TGTGCCTGGAACAGGGGGCTGGGTGAAAAACTGTTTTTT. Protein sequence: CAWNRGLGEKLFF.

V is TRBV5-6 and J is TRBJ1-6; 7 bases fit TRBD1. Germline CDR1 SGHDT, CDR2 YYEEEE. This CDR3 is 16 amino acids long. V shed 3 bases and J 9 bases; nucleotides not matched to a gene: 12. This CDR3 reads CASSYSSTGMVSPLHF. CDR3 nucleotide sequence: TGTGCCAGCAGCTACTCATCGACAGGGATGGTTTCACCCCTCCACTTT.

This clone was recorded once. V usage is TRBV28 and J usage is TRBJ2-5, with a possible D match to TRBD2 (6 bases). This CDR3 comprises 16 residues. The V end was cut by 8 bases, the J end by 0 bases, with 19 bases between. In germline, CDR1 is MDHEN, CDR2 SYDVKM. The CDR3 nucleotides are TGTGCCAGCTCTTCCCAGGAGGCGGGAAACCAAGAGACCCAGTACTTC. Protein sequence: CASSSQEAGNQETQYF.

The chain combines TRBV6-5 with TRBJ2-1, with D maybe TRBD2 (5 bases). The V gene lost 6 bases and the J gene lost 2 bases, with 11 bases spanning the gap. CDR3 length: 14 amino acids. Germline values: CDR1 MNHEY, CDR2 SVGAGI. CDR3 loop: CASRGPGTYNEQFF. DNA of the CDR3: TGTGCCAGCAGGGGTCCCGGGACCTACAATGAGCAGTTCTTC.

The rearrangement uses TRBV7-8 and TRBJ2-7; weak D call: TRBD1 (6 bases). V dropped 0 bases and J dropped 2 bases, with 11 bases sitting between them. Looked up from germline, CDR1 is SGHVS and CDR2 is FQNEAQ. The length of the CDR3 is 15 residues. CDR3 in DNA: TGTGCCAGCAGCTTAGCGGGGGCAGGTACCTACGAGCAGTACTTC. Its protein is CASSLAGAGTYEQYF.

The chain is built from TRBV19 and TRBJ2-5, with 11 bases that match TRBD2. Germline V gene data show CDR1 as LNHDA and CDR2 as SQIVND (reference sequence). Trimming cost V 1 base and J 7 bases; bases outside gene matches: 14. There are 18 residues in the CDR3. The chain's CDR3 is CASSIGLAGGQSGVTQYF. CDR3 DNA sequence: TGTGCCAGTAGTATAGGCTTAGCGGGAGGGCAAAGCGGGGTGACCCAGTACTTC.

The chain has TRBV9 and TRBJ2-2; D ambiguous. V lost 4 bases to trimming and J lost 5 bases, with 9 bases between them. Germline values: CDR1 SGDLS, CDR2 YYNGEE. The length of the CDR3 is 13 residues. The CDR3 region has the DNA TGTGCCAGCAGCACCCTCAGGACCGGGGAGCTGTTTTTT. Encoded protein: CASSTLRTGELFF.

This clone appeared once. V gene TRBV29-1 combines with J gene TRBJ1-1; 8 bases line up with TRBD1. The CDR3 sequence is 13 residues long. The germline CDR1 and CDR2 sequences are SQVTM and ANQGSEA. Trimming removed 7 bases from V and 1 base from J; junction bases left unmatched: 5. CDR3: CSDRGSSNTEAFF. In DNA form, the CDR3 reads TGCAGCGACAGGGGGTCTTCGAACACTGAAGCTTTCTTT.

This clone came up a few times. The chain joins TRBV5-5 to TRBJ1-1, with D possibly TRBD1 on 5 matching bases. The CDR3 consists of 17 residues. Germline V lookup: CDR1 SGHKS, CDR2 YYEKEE (reference sequence). V lost 4 bases to trimming and J lost 0 bases, with 19 bases between them. The CDR3 loop reads CASSPEWTLTLNTEAFF. CDR3 nucleotide sequence: TGTGCCAGCAGCCCGGAGTGGACACTGACTTTGAACACTGAAGCTTTCTTT. The complete variable domain, with remaining parts taken from reference TRBV5-5 and TRBJ1-1, reads DAGVTQSPTHLIKTRGQQVTLRCSPISGHKSVSWYQQVLGQGPQFIFQYYEKEERGRGNFPDRFSARQFPNYSSELNVNALLLGDSALYLCASSPEWTLTLNTEAFFGQGTRLTVV.

In its sample, this clone was seen a few times. V and J are TRBV27 and TRBJ1-1, with TRBD1 matching over 9 bases. The germline CDR1 and CDR2 sequences are MNHEY and SMNVEV (reference sequence). This CDR3 region has 15 residues. Germline trimming cut 3 bases from V and 9 bases from J; bases unmatched to any gene: 11. CDR3 in DNA: TGTGCCAGCAGTTTTACCCTCGGGACAGGGCGGAAAGCTTTCTTT. Its translation is CASSFTLGTGRKAFF.

This clone was detected only once. This chain connects TRBV6-5 to TRBJ2-7, with TRBD1 matching 7 bases. Trimming cost V 6 bases and J 2 bases; bases outside gene matches: 4. The CDR3 loop spans 13 amino acids. The V gene's germline CDR1 is MNHEY and CDR2 SVGAGI. The CDR3 sequence is CASRDRRPYEQYF. The CDR3 DNA reads TGTGCCAGCAGGGACAGGAGACCCTACGAGCAGTACTTC.

Here the CDR3 reads CASSRTGRDYGYTF. CDR3 nucleotides: TGTGCCAGCAGCCGAACAGGGAGAGACTATGGCTACACCTTC. V gene TRBV7-9 combines with J gene TRBJ1-2, with a possible D match to TRBD1 (6 bases). Deletions cut 5 bases from V and 3 bases from J, with 13 bases between. The CDR3 spans 14 residues. CDR1 SEHNR and CDR2 FQNEAQ come from the germline V gene (reference sequence). Looking up the rest from reference TRBV7-9 and TRBJ1-2 gives the full variable domain: DTGVSQNPRHKITKRGQNVTFRCDPISEHNRLYWYRQTLGQGPEFLTYFQNEAQLEKSRLLSDRFSAERPKGSFSTLEIQRTEQGDSAMYLCASSRTGRDYGYTFGSGTRLTVV.

V usage is TRBV5-1 and J usage is TRBJ1-5, with D hard to call. The germline gives CDR1 SGHRS, CDR2 YFSETQ. This CDR3 comprises 15 residues. The V and J ends lost 5 bases and 0 bases respectively, with 12 bases between them. Here the CDR3 DNA reads TGCGCCAGCAGGATGACTGGAGATAGCAATCAGCCCCAGCATTTT. Translated: CASRMTGDSNQPQHF.

The chain recombines TRBV7-3 with TRBJ2-3; the match to TRBD1 covers 10 bases. Germline CDR1 is SGHTA and CDR2 is FQGTGA. The CDR3 loop spans 15 amino acids. Trimming at V came to 5 bases and at J to 6 bases, leaving 8 bases not matched to a gene. The DNA for the CDR3 is TGTGCCAGCAGCCTCGGACAGGGGGGTGCTGATACGCAGTATTTT. Protein: CASSLGQGGADTQYF.